The 14 T cell receptor beta chains given below trace back to one sample, sequenced in a study of OX40 agonist ivuxolimab in advanced cancers. Profiled with immunoSEQ multiplex PCR; TCRdb holds only in-frame clones, not every one. The sample lists about 40,000 clones, approximately 84% seen once, with around 17% in the top ten. This material consisted of CD4+ or CD8+ T cells sorted from blood, taken in a trial of the OX40 agonist ivuxolimab. The source of these receptors is an adult with an advanced solid tumor such as melanoma, head and neck, liver or kidney cancer.

The chain employs TRBV6-5 and TRBJ2-2; possible D gene TRBD2, 5 bases. V was cut by 2 bases and J by 4 bases, with 5 bases left in between. CDR3 length: 13 amino acids. In germline, CDR1 is MNHEY, CDR2 SVGAGI. The CDR3 loop is CASSYSGTGELFF. In DNA form, the CDR3 reads TGTGCCAGCAGTTACAGCGGCACCGGGGAGCTGTTTTTT.

The chain is built from TRBV4-1 and TRBJ2-7, with no clear D. Trimming stripped 1 base from V and 5 bases from J, with 3 bases between. Germline V CDR1 and CDR2: MGHRA, YSYEKL. This CDR3 is 11 amino acids long. CDR3 residues: CASSQGNEQYF. CDR3 in DNA: TGCGCCAGCAGCCAAGGGAACGAGCAGTACTTC.

The chain links TRBV9 to TRBJ1-2; D is ambiguous. The CDR3 spans 13 residues. Deletions cut 2 bases from V and 2 bases from J, with 7 bases between. Per germline, CDR1 SGDLS and CDR2 YYNGEE. CDR3 bases: TGTGCCAGCAGCGTGACAAGGAACTATGGCTACACCTTC. This gives the protein CASSVTRNYGYTF.

V and J are TRBV11-2 and TRBJ2-7, with TRBD2 identical over 9 bases. The germline V gene has CDR1 SGHAT and CDR2 FQNNGV. With V trimmed by 1 base and J by 2 bases, 3 bases remained unmatched. The CDR3 spans 15 residues. The CDR3 coding sequence is TGTGCCAGCAGCTTAGGGGCTAGCGGGACCTACGAGCAGTACTTC. Its protein is CASSLGASGTYEQYF.

This clone is a singleton in its sample. The chain couples TRBV19 to TRBJ2-2, with D possibly TRBD1 on 6 matching bases. V lost 5 bases, J lost 1 base, and 11 bases lay in between. This CDR3 region has 15 residues. Germline V gene sequence: CDR1 LNHDA, CDR2 SQIVND (reference sequence). This CDR3 is CASSPWDKNTGELFF. The DNA for the CDR3 is TGTGCCAGTAGTCCCTGGGACAAGAACACCGGGGAGCTGTTTTTT. Full variable domain (rest looked up from reference TRBV19 and TRBJ2-2): DGGITQSPKYLFRKEGQNVTLSCEQNLNHDAMYWYRQDPGQGLRLIYYSQIVNDFQKGDIAEGYSVSREKKESFPLTVTSAQKNPTAFYLCASSPWDKNTGELFFGEGSRLTVL.

The J gene is TRBJ1-2, the V gene TRBV27; D unclear. V gave up 5 bases and J gave up 7 bases, with 14 bases separating them. The CDR3 spans 13 residues. Germline V CDR1 and CDR2: MNHEY, SMNVEV (reference sequence). The CDR3 DNA reads TGTGCCAGCAGTCCCCGTAGTAGCTTTGGCTACACCTTC. As protein: CASSPRSSFGYTF.

The genes are TRBV30 and TRBJ1-4, with 7 nucleotides matching TRBD1. Germline assignment: CDR1 GTSNPN and CDR2 SVGIG (reference sequence). The CDR3 sequence is 16 residues long. With V trimmed by 3 bases and J by 1 base, 8 bases remained unmatched. The CDR3 loop reads CAWSLQGRRTNEKLFF. The CDR3 DNA is TGTGCCTGGAGCCTACAGGGGAGGAGAACTAATGAAAAACTGTTTTTT.

The genes are TRBV5-4 and TRBJ2-7, with D perhaps matching TRBD2 (6 bases). Deletions cut 2 bases from V and 5 bases from J, with 11 bases between. CDR1 is SGHNT and CDR2 is YYREEE in the germline V gene (reference sequence). This CDR3 contains 13 residues. Here the CDR3 reads CASSLGGEDEQYF. CDR3 sequence (DNA): TGTGCCAGCAGCTTAGGTGGGGAGGACGAGCAGTACTTC. Supplemented by reference TRBV5-4 and TRBJ2-7, the full variable domain reads ETGVTQSPTHLIKTRGQQVTLRCSSQSGHNTVSWYQQALGQGPQFIFQYYREEENGRGNFPPRFSGLQFPNYSSELNVNALELDDSALYLCASSLGGEDEQYFGPGTRLTVT.

The chain uses TRBV4-3 and TRBJ2-2; D may be TRBD1 or TRBD2 (5 bases each). With 0 bases removed from V and 6 bases from J, the gap between germline ends came to 17 bases. The CDR3 is 17 amino acids. Germline V gene data show CDR1 as LGHNA and CDR2 as YSLEER. DNA for the CDR3: TGCGCCAGCAGCCAAGATATCGTAGTTAGGGGACCCGGGGAGCTGTTTTTT. Translating gives CASSQDIVVRGPGELFF.

This chain joins TRBV5-6 and TRBJ1-6; a weak D match, TRBD1 (5 bases). The CDR3 is 16 residues long. The germline V and J ends were trimmed by 0 bases and 10 bases, with 17 bases remaining between them. Germline CDR1 SGHDT, CDR2 YYEEEE. The CDR3 sequence is CASSLGPGPNDSPLHF. The CDR3 DNA reads as TGTGCCAGCAGCTTGGGGCCAGGGCCAAACGACTCACCCCTCCACTTT.

The chain carries TRBV15 and TRBJ1-1, with 7 bases that match TRBD1. Germline V gives CDR1 LNHNV, CDR2 YYDKDF (reference sequence). The CDR3 extends over 16 amino acids. J gave up 1 base and V 5 bases, and 10 bases lay outside the gene matches. CDR3 protein: CATSGWTGQANTEAFF. CDR3 DNA sequence: TGTGCCACCAGCGGTTGGACAGGCCAAGCGAACACTGAAGCTTTCTTT.

The V gene is TRBV19, the J gene TRBJ1-1; D is undetermined. Trimming pared 3 bases from V and 1 base from J, leaving 6 bases between. Germline CDR1 reads LNHDA; CDR2 reads SQIVND (reference sequence). The CDR3 covers 13 residues. The CDR3 region is CASSIGPNTEAFF. CDR3 DNA sequence: TGTGCCAGTAGTATTGGTCCGAACACTGAAGCTTTCTTT.

V usage is TRBV9 and J usage is TRBJ2-7, with TRBD1 matching over 9 bases. The germline V gene has CDR1 SGDLS and CDR2 YYNGEE. The CDR3 length is 13 residues. Germline trimming cut 2 bases from V and 4 bases from J; bases unmatched to any gene: 1. The CDR3 is CASSVTGGYEQYF. DNA of the CDR3: TGTGCCAGCAGCGTGACAGGGGGGTACGAGCAGTACTTC.

The chain carries TRBV5-4 and TRBJ2-5, with D hard to call. The CDR3 is 14 residues long. Germline loops: CDR1 SGHNT, CDR2 YYREEE (reference sequence). The V end lost 5 bases, the J end lost 5 bases, and 16 bases lay between the germline ends. In DNA form, the CDR3 reads TGTGCCAGCAGACCCCTAGAGCGCCCGGAGACCCAGTACTTC. Amino acids: CASRPLERPETQYF.